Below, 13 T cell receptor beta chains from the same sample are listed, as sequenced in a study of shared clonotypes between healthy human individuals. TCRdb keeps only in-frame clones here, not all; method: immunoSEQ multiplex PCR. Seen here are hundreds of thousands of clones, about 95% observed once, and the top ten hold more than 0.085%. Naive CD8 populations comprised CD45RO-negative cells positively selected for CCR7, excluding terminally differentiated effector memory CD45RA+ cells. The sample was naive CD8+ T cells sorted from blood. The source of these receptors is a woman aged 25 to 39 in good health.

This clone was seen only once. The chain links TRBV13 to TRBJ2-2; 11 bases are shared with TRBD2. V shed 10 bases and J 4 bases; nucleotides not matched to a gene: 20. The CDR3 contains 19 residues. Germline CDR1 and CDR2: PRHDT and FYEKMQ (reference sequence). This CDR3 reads CATTPDFFGSGRVTGELFF. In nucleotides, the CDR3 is TGTGCCACCACACCCGACTTCTTCGGTAGCGGGAGGGTCACCGGGGAGCTGTTTTTT.

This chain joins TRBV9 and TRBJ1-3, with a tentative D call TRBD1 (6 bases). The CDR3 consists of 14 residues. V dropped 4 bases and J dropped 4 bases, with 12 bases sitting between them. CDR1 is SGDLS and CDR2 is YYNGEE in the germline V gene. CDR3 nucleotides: TGTGCCAGCAGCCTTACAGGGTGGGGAAACACCATATATTTT. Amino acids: CASSLTGWGNTIYF.

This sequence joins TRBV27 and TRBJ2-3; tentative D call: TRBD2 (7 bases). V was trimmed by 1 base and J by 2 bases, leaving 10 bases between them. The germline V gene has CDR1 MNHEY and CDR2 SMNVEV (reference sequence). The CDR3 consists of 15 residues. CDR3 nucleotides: TGTGCCAGCAGTTTATTGGGGGGGCTCACAGATACGCAGTATTTT. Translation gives CASSLLGGLTDTQYF.

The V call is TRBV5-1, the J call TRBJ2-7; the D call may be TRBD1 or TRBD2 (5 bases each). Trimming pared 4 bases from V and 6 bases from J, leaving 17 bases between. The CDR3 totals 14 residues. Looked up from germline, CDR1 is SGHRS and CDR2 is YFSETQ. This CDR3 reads CASSGGHGSTEQYF. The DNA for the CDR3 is TGCGCCAGCAGCGGAGGACACGGATCGACCGAGCAGTACTTC.

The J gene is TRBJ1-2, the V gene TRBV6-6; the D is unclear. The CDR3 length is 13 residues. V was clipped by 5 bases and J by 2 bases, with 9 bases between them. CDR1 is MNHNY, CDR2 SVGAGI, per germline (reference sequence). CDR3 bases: TGTGCCAGCAGTCAACTCGGAAACTATGGCTACACCTTC. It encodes CASSQLGNYGYTF.

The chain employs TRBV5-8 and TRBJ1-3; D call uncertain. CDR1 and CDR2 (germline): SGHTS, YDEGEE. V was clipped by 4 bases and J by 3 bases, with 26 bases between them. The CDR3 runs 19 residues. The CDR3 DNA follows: TGTGCCAGCAGCCCGGATCAATTCCCGACTATTGAGTATGGAAACACCATATATTTT. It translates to CASSPDQFPTIEYGNTIYF.

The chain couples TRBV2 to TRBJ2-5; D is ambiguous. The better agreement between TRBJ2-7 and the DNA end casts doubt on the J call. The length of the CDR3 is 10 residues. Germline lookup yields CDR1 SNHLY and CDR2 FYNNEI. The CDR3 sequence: CASSDFEQYF. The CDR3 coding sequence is TGTGCCAGCAGTGACTTCGAGCAGTACTTC.

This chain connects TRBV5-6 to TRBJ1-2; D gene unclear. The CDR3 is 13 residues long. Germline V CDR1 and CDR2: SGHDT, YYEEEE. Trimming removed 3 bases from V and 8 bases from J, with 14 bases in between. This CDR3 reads CASSSTPNPGYTF. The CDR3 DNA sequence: TGTGCCAGCAGCTCGACTCCAAACCCGGGCTACACCTTC.

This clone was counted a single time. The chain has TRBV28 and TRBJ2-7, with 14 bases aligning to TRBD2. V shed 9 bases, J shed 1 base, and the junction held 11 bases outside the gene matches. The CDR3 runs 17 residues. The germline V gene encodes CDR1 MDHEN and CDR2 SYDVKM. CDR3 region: CASTTSGTSGSSYEQYF. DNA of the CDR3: TGTGCCAGTACCACTTCCGGGACTAGCGGGAGTTCCTACGAGCAGTACTTC.

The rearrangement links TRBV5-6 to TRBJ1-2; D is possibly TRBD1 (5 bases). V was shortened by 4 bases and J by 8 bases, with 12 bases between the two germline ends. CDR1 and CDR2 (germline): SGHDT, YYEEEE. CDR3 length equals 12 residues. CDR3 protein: CASSIGTGGYTF. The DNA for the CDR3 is TGTGCCAGCAGCATTGGGACCGGGGGCTACACCTTC.

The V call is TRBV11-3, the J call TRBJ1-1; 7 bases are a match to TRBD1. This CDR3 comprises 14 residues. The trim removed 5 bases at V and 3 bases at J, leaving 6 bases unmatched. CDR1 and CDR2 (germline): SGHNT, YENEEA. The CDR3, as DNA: TGTGCCAGCAGCGCGGACAGGAGGGACACTGAAGCTTTCTTT. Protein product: CASSADRRDTEAFF.

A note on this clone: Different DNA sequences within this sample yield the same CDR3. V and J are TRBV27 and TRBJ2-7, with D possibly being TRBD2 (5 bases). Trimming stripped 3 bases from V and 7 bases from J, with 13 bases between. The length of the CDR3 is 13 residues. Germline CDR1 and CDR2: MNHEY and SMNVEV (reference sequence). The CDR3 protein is CASSFGGVEEQYF. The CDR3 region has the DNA TGTGCCAGCAGTTTCGGAGGAGTGGAAGAGCAGTACTTC.

CDR3 amino acids: CASSVDLSSYGYTF. The CDR3 nucleotides are TGTGCCAGCAGCGTAGACTTGTCCTCCTATGGCTACACCTTC. The chain has TRBV9 and TRBJ1-2; D uncertain. The CDR3 length is 14 residues. Germline V gives CDR1 SGDLS, CDR2 YYNGEE. V shed 0 bases and J shed 4 bases, with 10 bases lying between them. The complete variable domain, with remaining parts taken from reference TRBV9 and TRBJ1-2, reads DSGVTQTPKHLITATGQRVTLRCSPRSGDLSVYWYQQSLDQGLQFLIQYYNGEERAKGNILERFSAQQFPDLHSELNLSSLELGDSALYFCASSVDLSSYGYTFGSGTRLTVV.